The clone carrying this T cell receptor (beta chain) was seen only a few times. The cohort comprised adults aged about 18 to 100 years residing in approximately 22 US areas. The sample belongs to a study of blood T cell repertoires in COVID-19. Across the whole study: Collection of acute and convalescent COVID-19 samples took place in the United States, Italy and Spain. Sources were T cells, B-cell-depleted T cells, or PBMCs; the material itself was cDNA or gDNA.

CDR3 length equals 14 residues. CDR1 SGHNT and CDR2 YYREEE come from the germline V gene (reference sequence). The J segment lost 9 bases and the V segment lost 3 bases, leaving 5 bases of the junction unmatched. Under the authors' procedure: The assay estimated nucleated cells by amplifying reference gene primers. Here immunoSEQ multiplex PCR was the method, and the copy in TCRdb shows in-frame clones only, minus some. D and trimming were read from the DNA, whereas the V and J calls and clone size are those reported in that table. The data contain about 150,000 clones, more than 80% of them singletons.

This TCR came from a man aged 45-65 years who had recovered from COVID-19. Sequenced sample: PBMCs or T cells enriched from blood (not recorded which). The V call is TRBV5-4, the J call TRBJ1-4; 10 nucleotides agree with TRBD1. CDR3 sequence (DNA): TGTGCCAGCAGCTCCGGGACAGGGGTGCAAAAACTGTTTTTT. Translation gives CASSSGTGVQKLFF. Full variable domain (outside the CDR3, taken from reference TRBV5-4 and TRBJ1-4): ETGVTQSPTHLIKTRGQQVTLRCSSQSGHNTVSWYQQALGQGPQFIFQYYREEENGRGNFPPRFSGLQFPNYSSELNVNALELDDSALYLCASSSGTGVQKLFFGSGTQLSVL.